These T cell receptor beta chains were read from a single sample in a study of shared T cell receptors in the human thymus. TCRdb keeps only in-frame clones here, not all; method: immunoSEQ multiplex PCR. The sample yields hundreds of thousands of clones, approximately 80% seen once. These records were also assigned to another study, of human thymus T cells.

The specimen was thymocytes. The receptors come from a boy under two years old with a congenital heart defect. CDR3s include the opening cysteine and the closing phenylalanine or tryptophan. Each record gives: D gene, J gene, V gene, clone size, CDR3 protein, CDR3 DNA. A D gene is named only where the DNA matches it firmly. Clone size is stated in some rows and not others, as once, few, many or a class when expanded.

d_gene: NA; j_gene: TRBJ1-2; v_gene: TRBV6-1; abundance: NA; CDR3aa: CASSEHRFQGHNDVGPLSRGYTF; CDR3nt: TGTGCCAGCAGTGAACACCGTTTCCAGGGGCACAACGATGTTGGCCCCCTATCTCGTGGCTACACCTTC
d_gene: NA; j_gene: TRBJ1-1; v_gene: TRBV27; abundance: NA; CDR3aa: CASSLSLGVGTEAFF; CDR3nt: TGTGCCAGCAGTTTATCGTTGGGAGTAGGGACTGAAGCTTTCTTT
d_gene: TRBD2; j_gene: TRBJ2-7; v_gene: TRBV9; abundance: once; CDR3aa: CASSVATGGRAEDEQYF; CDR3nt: TGTGCCAGCAGCGTAGCTACGGGCGGGAGGGCCGAGGACGAGCAGTACTTC
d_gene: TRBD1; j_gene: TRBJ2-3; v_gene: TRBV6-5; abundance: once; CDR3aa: CASSYSPGGDTQYF; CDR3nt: TGTGCCAGCAGTTACTCGCCAGGGGGAGATACGCAGTATTTT
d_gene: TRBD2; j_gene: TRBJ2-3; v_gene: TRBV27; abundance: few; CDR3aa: CASSLSMGLAGHTQYF; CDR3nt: TGTGCCAGCAGTTTATCTATGGGACTAGCGGGGCATACGCAGTATTTT
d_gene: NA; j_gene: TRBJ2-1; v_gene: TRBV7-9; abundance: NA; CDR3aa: CASSPKVRVGSYNEQFF; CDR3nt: TGTGCCAGCAGCCCTAAGGTCCGGGTGGGCTCCTACAATGAGCAGTTCTTC
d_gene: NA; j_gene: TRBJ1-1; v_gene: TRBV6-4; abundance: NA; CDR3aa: CASSGLGGTEAFF; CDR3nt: TGTGCCAGCAGTGGCCTAGGGGGCACTGAAGCTTTCTTT
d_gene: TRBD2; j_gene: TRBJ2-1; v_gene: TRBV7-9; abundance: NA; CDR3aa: CASSFSGRGDEQFF; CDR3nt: TGTGCCAGCAGCTTTAGCGGGAGGGGCGATGAGCAGTTCTTC
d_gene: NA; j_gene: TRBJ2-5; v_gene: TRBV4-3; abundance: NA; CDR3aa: CASSQGGQARETQYF; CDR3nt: TGCGCCAGCAGCCAAGGGGGGCAGGCGCGAGAGACCCAGTACTTC
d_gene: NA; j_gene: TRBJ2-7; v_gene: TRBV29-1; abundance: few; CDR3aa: CSVEEPGGSYEQYF; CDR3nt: TGCAGCGTTGAGGAGCCAGGGGGGTCCTACGAGCAGTACTTC
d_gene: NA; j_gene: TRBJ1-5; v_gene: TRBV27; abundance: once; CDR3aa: CASSFRDTNQPQHF; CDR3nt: TGTGCCAGCAGTTTCAGGGACACCAATCAGCCCCAGCATTTT
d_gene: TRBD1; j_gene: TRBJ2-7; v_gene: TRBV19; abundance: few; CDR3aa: CASSSSRTGYAYEQYF; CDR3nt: TGTGCCAGTAGTTCCTCGAGGACAGGGTATGCCTACGAGCAGTACTTC
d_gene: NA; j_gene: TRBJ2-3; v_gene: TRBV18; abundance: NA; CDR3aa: CASSPTGTGLGHTQYF; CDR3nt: TGTGCCAGCTCACCTACCGGGACTGGCCTGGGTCATACGCAGTATTTT
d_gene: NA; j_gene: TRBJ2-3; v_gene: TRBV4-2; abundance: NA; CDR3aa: CASSFRMRAPDTQYF; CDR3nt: TGTGCCAGCAGCTTTCGTATGAGGGCCCCAGATACGCAGTATTTT
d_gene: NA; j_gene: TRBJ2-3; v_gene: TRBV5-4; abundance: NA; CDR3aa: CASSLVPGLYTQYF; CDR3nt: TGTGCCAGCAGCTTGGTGCCAGGGTTGTACACGCAGTATTTT
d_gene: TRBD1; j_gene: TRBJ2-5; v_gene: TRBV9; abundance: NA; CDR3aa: CASSPPRAGGLETQYF; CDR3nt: TGTGCCAGCAGCCCACCCCGGGCAGGGGGCTTGGAGACCCAGTACTTC
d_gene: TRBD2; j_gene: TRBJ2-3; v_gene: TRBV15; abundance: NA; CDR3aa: CATTSGFHTDTQYF; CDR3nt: TGTGCCACGACTAGCGGGTTTCACACAGATACGCAGTATTTT
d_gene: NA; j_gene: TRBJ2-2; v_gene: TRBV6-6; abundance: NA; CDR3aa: CAHTGGEIDGELFF; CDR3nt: TGTGCACATACTGGAGGGGAAATTGACGGGGAGCTGTTTTTT
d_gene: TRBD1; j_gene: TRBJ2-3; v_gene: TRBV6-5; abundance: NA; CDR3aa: CASSRDRGLCGQYF; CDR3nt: TGTGCCAGCAGCCGGGACAGGGGGCTCTGTGGGCAGTATTTT
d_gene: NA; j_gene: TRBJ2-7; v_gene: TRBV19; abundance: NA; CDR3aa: CASSRTLTKREQYF; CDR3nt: TGTGCCAGTAGTCGAACCTTGACGAAGCGGGAGCAGTACTTC
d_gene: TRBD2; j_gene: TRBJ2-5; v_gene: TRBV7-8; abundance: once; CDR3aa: CASSFLAGVETQYF; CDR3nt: TGTGCCAGCAGCTTTCTAGCGGGGGTGGAGACCCAGTACTTC
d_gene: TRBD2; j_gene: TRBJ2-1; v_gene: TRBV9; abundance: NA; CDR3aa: CASSVAASGRGNEQFF; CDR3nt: TGTGCCAGCAGCGTAGCTGCCAGCGGGAGAGGCAATGAGCAGTTCTTC
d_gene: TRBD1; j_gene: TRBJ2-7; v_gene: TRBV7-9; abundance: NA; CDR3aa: CASSLPQGRQGANEQYF; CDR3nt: TGTGCCAGCAGCCTACCACAAGGAAGACAGGGGGCGAACGAGCAGTACTTC
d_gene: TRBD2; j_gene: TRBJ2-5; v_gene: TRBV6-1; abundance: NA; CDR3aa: CASSATSGYLEETQYF; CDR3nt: TGTGCCAGCAGTGCGACTAGCGGATATCTAGAAGAGACCCAGTACTTC
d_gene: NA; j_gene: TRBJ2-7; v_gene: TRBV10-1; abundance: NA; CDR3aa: CASSDVKGKGYEQYF; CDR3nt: TGCGCCAGCAGTGATGTAAAGGGGAAGGGTTACGAGCAGTACTTC
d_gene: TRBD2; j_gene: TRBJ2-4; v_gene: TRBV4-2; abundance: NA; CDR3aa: CASSQDRKLADRPLSKNIQYF; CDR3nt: TGTGCCAGCAGCCAAGATAGAAAGCTAGCGGACCGACCCCTTTCCAAAAACATTCAGTACTTC
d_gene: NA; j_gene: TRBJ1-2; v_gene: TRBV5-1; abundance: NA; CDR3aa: CASSRQDQNYGYTF; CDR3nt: TGCGCCAGCAGCAGACAGGACCAAAACTATGGCTACACCTTC
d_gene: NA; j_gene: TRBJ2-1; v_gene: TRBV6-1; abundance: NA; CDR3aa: CASSGGGHRNNEQFF; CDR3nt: TGTGCCAGCAGTGGGGGGGGACACAGGAACAATGAGCAGTTCTTC
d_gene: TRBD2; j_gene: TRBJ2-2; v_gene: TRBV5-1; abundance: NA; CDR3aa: CASSFDIAGGPRELFF; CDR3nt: TGCGCCAGCAGCTTCGACATAGCGGGAGGGCCCCGGGAGCTGTTTTTT
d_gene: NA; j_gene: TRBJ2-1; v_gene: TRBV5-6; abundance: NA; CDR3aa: CASSFLTDYNEQFF; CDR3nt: TGTGCCAGCAGCTTCCTGACAGACTACAATGAGCAGTTCTTC
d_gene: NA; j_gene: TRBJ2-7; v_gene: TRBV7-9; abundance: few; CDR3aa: CASSWTSEQYF; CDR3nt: TGTGCCAGCAGCTGGACTTCCGAGCAGTACTTC
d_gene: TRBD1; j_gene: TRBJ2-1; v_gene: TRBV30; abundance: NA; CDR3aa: CAPKGPQGAGNEQFF; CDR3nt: TGTGCCCCGAAGGGACCACAGGGGGCTGGGAATGAGCAGTTCTTC
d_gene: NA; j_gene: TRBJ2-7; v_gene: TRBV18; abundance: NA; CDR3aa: CASSRGYEQYF; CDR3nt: TGTGCCAGCTCCCGGGGTTACGAGCAGTACTTC
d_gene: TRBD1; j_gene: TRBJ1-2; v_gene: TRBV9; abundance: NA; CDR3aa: CASSVDSRQGKLGYTF; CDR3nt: TGTGCCAGCAGCGTAGACTCGCGACAGGGGAAGCTTGGCTACACCTTC
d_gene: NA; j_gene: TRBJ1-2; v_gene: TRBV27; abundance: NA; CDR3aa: CASSFGRFAYGYTF; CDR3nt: TGTGCCAGCAGTTTTGGGAGATTTGCCTATGGCTACACCTTC
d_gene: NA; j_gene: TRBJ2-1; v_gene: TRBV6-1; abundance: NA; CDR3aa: CASSAPAGIRNEQFF; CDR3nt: TGTGCCAGCAGCGCCCCAGCAGGGATAAGGAATGAGCAGTTCTTC
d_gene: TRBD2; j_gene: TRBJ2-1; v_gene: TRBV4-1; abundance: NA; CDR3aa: CASSQEGEASGTSYNEQFF; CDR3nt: TGCGCCAGCAGCCAAGAAGGCGAGGCTAGCGGGACATCCTACAATGAGCAGTTCTTC
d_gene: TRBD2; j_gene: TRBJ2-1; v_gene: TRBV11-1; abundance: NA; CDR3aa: CASSYLQREPYNEQFF; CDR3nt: TGTGCCAGCAGCTACCTCCAGCGGGAGCCTTACAATGAGCAGTTCTTC
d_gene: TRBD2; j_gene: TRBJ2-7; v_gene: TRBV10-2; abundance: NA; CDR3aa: CASMGLAGGLSYEQYF; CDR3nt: TGCGCCAGTATGGGACTAGCGGGAGGACTTTCCTACGAGCAGTACTTC
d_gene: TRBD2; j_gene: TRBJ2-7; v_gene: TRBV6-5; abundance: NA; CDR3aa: CASSYQGSGSSYEQYF; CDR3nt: TGTGCCAGCAGTTACCAGGGTAGCGGGAGCTCCTACGAGCAGTACTTC
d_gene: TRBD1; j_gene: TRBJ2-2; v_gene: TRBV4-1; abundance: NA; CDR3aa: CASRTGAGDTGELFF; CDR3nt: TGCGCCAGCCGAACAGGGGCCGGGGACACCGGGGAGCTGTTTTTT
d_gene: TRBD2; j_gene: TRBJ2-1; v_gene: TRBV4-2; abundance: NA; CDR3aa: CASSQDGGLWGNEQFF; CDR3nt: TGTGCCAGCAGCCAAGATGGGGGACTATGGGGGAATGAGCAGTTCTTC
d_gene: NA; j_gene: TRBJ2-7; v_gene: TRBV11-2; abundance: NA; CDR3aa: CASSGRTHRLQGNEQYF; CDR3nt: TGTGCCAGCAGCGGCCGAACGCACAGACTACAGGGTAACGAGCAGTACTTC
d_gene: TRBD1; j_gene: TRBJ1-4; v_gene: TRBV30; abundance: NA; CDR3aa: CAWRPGRGRREKLFF; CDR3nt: TGTGCCTGGAGGCCGGGCAGGGGGCGGCGCGAAAAACTGTTTTTT
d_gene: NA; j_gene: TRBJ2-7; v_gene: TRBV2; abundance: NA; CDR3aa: CASSGGGLSYEQYF; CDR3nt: TGTGCCAGCAGTGGGGGAGGCCTATCCTACGAGCAGTACTTC
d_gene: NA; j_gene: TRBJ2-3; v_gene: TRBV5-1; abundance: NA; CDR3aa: CASSGGLLPGTQYF; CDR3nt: TGCGCCAGCAGCGGAGGACTCCTTCCAGGTACGCAGTATTTT
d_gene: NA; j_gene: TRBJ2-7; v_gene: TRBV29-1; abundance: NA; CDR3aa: CSVVQGSSYEQYF; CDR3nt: TGCAGCGTTGTTCAGGGGAGCTCCTACGAGCAGTACTTC
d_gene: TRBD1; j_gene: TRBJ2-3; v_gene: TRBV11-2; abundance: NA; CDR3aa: CASSLEDRYPVDTQYF; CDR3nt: TGTGCCAGCAGCTTAGAGGACAGGTATCCCGTGGATACGCAGTATTTT
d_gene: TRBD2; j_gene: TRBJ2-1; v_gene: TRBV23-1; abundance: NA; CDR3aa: CASSEWRSGRAYEQFF; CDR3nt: TGCGCCAGCAGTGAATGGCGTAGCGGGAGGGCCTATGAGCAGTTCTTC
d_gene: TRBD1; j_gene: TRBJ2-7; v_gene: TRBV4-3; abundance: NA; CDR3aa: CASSQEGRGSYEQYF; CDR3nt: TGCGCCAGCAGCCAAGAAGGCAGGGGGTCGTACGAGCAGTACTTC